Following are 17 T cell receptor beta chains from one sample sequenced in a study of cytomegalovirus exposure and HLA in healthy donors. PCR amplification relied on 60 Vbeta primers (plus 13 Jbeta primers). Profiling relied on immunoSEQ multiplex PCR, and the TCRdb table lists in-frame clones only, not all of them. Here the sample spans 200,000 to 250,000 clones, around 80% being singletons. Sequencing was performed on PBMCs. The receptors here all came from a male donor in good health and CMV-seronegative.

The chain is built from TRBV10-2 and TRBJ2-2; D is ambiguous. Trimming took 5 bases from V and 4 from J, leaving 8 bases between them. Germline V CDR1 and CDR2: WSHSY, SAAADI. The CDR3 is 13 amino acids. This CDR3 is CASSFHGTGELFF. The CDR3 region has the DNA TGCGCCAGCAGTTTCCACGGCACCGGGGAGCTGTTTTTT.

The chain carries TRBV2 and TRBJ1-2; D might be TRBD1 (5 bases). Germline V lookup: CDR1 SNHLY, CDR2 FYNNEI. Trimming stripped 4 bases from V and 3 bases from J, with 12 bases between. This CDR3 is 14 amino acids long. CDR3: CASSGGRADYGYTF. The CDR3 DNA reads TGTGCCAGCAGTGGGGGCAGGGCTGACTATGGCTACACCTTC. The full variable domain, in which reference TRBV2 and TRBJ1-2 provide the parts outside the CDR3, is EPEVTQTPSHQVTQMGQEVILRCVPISNHLYFYWYRQILGQKVEFLVSFYNNEISEKSEIFDDQFSVERPDGSNFTLKIRSTKLEDSAMYFCASSGGRADYGYTFGSGTRLTVV.

This clone was counted only a few times. The chain couples TRBV6-6 to TRBJ1-5, with 12 bases lining up with TRBD1. The CDR3 is 16 residues long. The trim removed 6 bases at V and 3 bases at J, leaving 6 bases unmatched. CDR1 and CDR2 from the germline V gene are MNHNY and SVGAGI (reference sequence). The DNA for the CDR3 is TGTGCCAGCAGCCAGGGACAGGGGGCAGACAATCAGCCCCAGCATTTT. Protein sequence: CASSQGQGADNQPQHF.

This chain connects TRBV7-2 to TRBJ2-7, with D perhaps matching TRBD2 (5 bases). The CDR3 covers 13 residues. Germline V gene sequence: CDR1 SGHTA, CDR2 FQGNSA. V lost 4 bases and J lost 9, with 16 bases in between. The CDR3, as DNA: TGTGCCAGCAGCTCAAGGCCGGGGAATCTGCAGTACTTC. It specifies CASSSRPGNLQYF.

This clone was counted a few times. This same CDR3 is encoded by further DNA sequences in the sample. This rearrangement joins TRBV7-6 to TRBJ2-7; D is ambiguous. Trimming took off 0 bases at V and 1 base at J, with 7 bases between the two ends. CDR3 length: 14 residues. Looked up from germline, CDR1 is SGHVS and CDR2 is FNYEAQ. CDR3 DNA sequence: TGTGCCAGCAGCTTAGCGCCAGAATCCTACGAGCAGTACTTC. Translation gives CASSLAPESYEQYF.

This rearrangement joins TRBV28 to TRBJ1-5; D is uncertain. Trimming removed 7 bases from V and 6 bases from J, with 16 bases in between. Germline V CDR1 and CDR2: MDHEN, SYDVKM. CDR3 length equals 14 residues. DNA of the CDR3: TGTGCCAGCACCGGCGACACGAGGGCTCAGCCCCAGCATTTT. It yields the protein CASTGDTRAQPQHF.

As concerns this clone: This same CDR3 is encoded by further DNA sequences in the sample. The chain has TRBV5-1 and TRBJ2-3, with 14 bases aligning to TRBD2. This CDR3 is built from 16 residues. Germline V CDR1 and CDR2: SGHRS, YFSETQ. V was pared by 4 bases and J by 3 bases, with 4 bases of the junction left unmatched. CDR3 protein: CASSTGTSGSTDTQYF. CDR3 nucleotides: TGCGCCAGCAGCACCGGGACTAGCGGGAGTACAGATACGCAGTATTTT.

This rearrangement joins TRBV5-1 to TRBJ2-5, with no clear D. The V gene lost 2 bases and the J gene lost 5 bases, with 13 bases spanning the gap. Germline V gene sequence: CDR1 SGHRS, CDR2 YFSETQ. This CDR3 comprises 14 residues. CDR3 region: CASSLKQTIETQYF. The CDR3 region has the DNA TGCGCCAGCAGCTTAAAACAGACGATTGAGACCCAGTACTTC.

The rearrangement joins TRBV10-2 to TRBJ1-1; D is perhaps TRBD1 (5 bases). V lost 3 bases and J lost 4, with 12 bases in between. Germline-derived CDR1 and CDR2 are WSHSY and SAAADI. This CDR3 is 14 amino acids long. The CDR3 region is CASSDAGQVTEAFF. The CDR3 bases are TGCGCCAGCAGTGACGCAGGGCAGGTCACTGAAGCTTTCTTT.

The chain combines TRBV18 with TRBJ2-1; 8 nucleotides align to TRBD2. CDR1 and CDR2 (germline): KGHSH, LQKENI. Trimming removed 1 base from V and 0 bases from J; junction bases left unmatched: 2. This CDR3 spans 16 amino acids. The CDR3 here is CASSPLSGSSYNEQFF. In nucleotides, the CDR3 is TGTGCCAGCTCACCACTGAGCGGGAGCTCCTACAATGAGCAGTTCTTC.

V usage is TRBV5-1 and J usage is TRBJ2-7; TRBD2 is a possible D gene (6 bases). The CDR3 runs to 15 residues. The V end lost 2 bases, the J end lost 2 bases, and 14 bases lay between the germline ends. Per the germline V gene, CDR1 is SGHRS and CDR2 is YFSETQ. CDR3 sequence: CASSLGILAPYEQYF. The CDR3, as DNA: TGCGCCAGCAGCTTAGGCATACTAGCACCCTACGAGCAGTACTTC.

The chain couples TRBV5-4 to TRBJ2-3, with D perhaps TRBD2 (8 bases). Germline V CDR1 and CDR2: SGHNT, YYREEE (reference sequence). Trimming removed 2 bases from V and 5 bases from J, with 15 bases in between. CDR3 length equals 15 residues. CDR3 in amino acids: CASSFVGRGQDTQYF. DNA of the CDR3: TGTGCCAGCAGCTTTGTCGGGAGGGGGCAAGATACGCAGTATTTT.

The V call is TRBV15, the J call TRBJ2-5, with D uncertain. There are 15 residues in the CDR3. Between the trimmed V and J ends, which lost 0 bases and 4 bases, there was a span of 12 bases. Germline V gene lookup returns CDR1 LNHNV and CDR2 YYDKDF (reference sequence). CDR3 sequence reads: CATSRDRTTVETQYF. In DNA, the CDR3 is TGTGCCACCAGCAGAGATCGTACTACCGTAGAGACCCAGTACTTC. Together with reference TRBV15 and TRBJ2-5, the CDR3 gives the full variable domain: DAMVIQNPRYQVTQFGKPVTLSCSQTLNHNVMYWYQQKSSQAPKLLFHYYDKDFNNEADTPDNFQSRRPNTSFCFLDIRSPGLGDTAMYLCATSRDRTTVETQYFGPGTRLLVL.

This clone appeared a single time. The chain couples TRBV4-1 to TRBJ2-7; TRBD2 agrees at 10 bases. V dropped 4 bases and J dropped 2; count of bases not matched to a gene: 11. There are 17 residues in the CDR3. CDR1 and CDR2 from the germline V gene are MGHRA and YSYEKL. CDR3 sequence: CASSPVRASGSPYEQYF. The CDR3 coding sequence is TGCGCCAGCAGCCCCGTCCGGGCTAGCGGGAGTCCCTACGAGCAGTACTTC.

Only one count was recorded for this clone. The chain employs TRBV30 and TRBJ1-4; D is ambiguous. The germline V gene has CDR1 GTSNPN and CDR2 SVGIG (reference sequence). CDR3 size: 12 residues. Trimming pared 0 bases from V and 11 bases from J, leaving 10 bases between. The CDR3 nucleotides are TGTGCCTGGAGTGTTCGGGGTTCTAAACTGTTTTTT. Translation gives CAWSVRGSKLFF. The complete variable domain, with remaining parts taken from reference TRBV30 and TRBJ1-4, reads SQTIHQWPATLVQPVGSPLSLECTVEGTSNPNLYWYRQAAGRGLQLLFYSVGIGQISSEVPQNLSASRPQDRQFILSSKKLLLSDSGFYLCAWSVRGSKLFFGSGTQLSVL.

The chain has TRBV7-8 and TRBJ2-7; the D gene is possibly TRBD1 (5 bases). Per germline, CDR1 SGHVS and CDR2 FQNEAQ. The V end lost 1 base, the J end lost 3 bases, and 13 bases lay between the germline ends. This CDR3 is 15 amino acids long. The CDR3 sequence is CASSLEAGFGYEQYF. Here the CDR3 DNA reads TGTGCCAGCAGCTTAGAGGCAGGGTTCGGCTACGAGCAGTACTTC.

A single count supports this clone. This chain connects TRBV19 to TRBJ2-2; the match to TRBD2 covers 9 bases. This CDR3 is built from 16 residues. The germline gives CDR1 LNHDA, CDR2 SQIVND (reference sequence). Trimming took 1 base from V and 0 from J; bases not matched to a gene: 0. The CDR3 DNA sequence: TGTGCCAGTAGTATAGCTAGCGGGGCGAACACCGGGGAGCTGTTTTTT. This encodes CASSIASGANTGELFF. Full variable domain (remainder filled in from reference TRBV19 and TRBJ2-2): DGGITQSPKYLFRKEGQNVTLSCEQNLNHDAMYWYRQDPGQGLRLIYYSQIVNDFQKGDIAEGYSVSREKKESFPLTVTSAQKNPTAFYLCASSIASGANTGELFFGEGSRLTVL.